One and the same sample provided the 14 T cell receptor beta chains below, sequenced in a study of blood T cell repertoires in COVID-19. Clones were read by immunoSEQ multiplex PCR, and TCRdb kept only the in-frame ones, dropping some. Counted here are 200,000 to 250,000 clones, about 90% occurring once; the ten biggest clones make up roughly 2%. Sequenced sample: peripheral blood. The receptors stem from a man aged 40-49 years with active or convalescent COVID-19.

The V call is TRBV19, the J call TRBJ2-2, with D perhaps TRBD1 (5 bases). From germline, CDR1 is LNHDA and CDR2 SQIVND (reference sequence). The CDR3 covers 13 residues. V shed 2 bases and J shed 7 bases, with 8 bases lying between them. The CDR3 loop reads CASSIWGHGELFF. The CDR3 DNA reads as TGTGCCAGTAGTATATGGGGCCACGGGGAGCTGTTTTTT.

This rearrangement joins TRBV6-5 to TRBJ2-7, with D possibly TRBD2 on 7 matching bases. The CDR3 is made up of 13 amino acids. V was cut by 6 bases and J by 5 bases, with 14 bases left in between. Per the germline V gene, CDR1 is MNHEY and CDR2 is SVGAGI. The CDR3 protein is CASSYGRGNEQYF. The CDR3, as DNA: TGTGCCAGCAGCTATGGGAGGGGGAACGAGCAGTACTTC.

The rearrangement uses TRBV25-1 and TRBJ2-1; TRBD2 aligns across 10 bases. V lost 7 bases, J lost 1 base, and 7 bases stayed unmatched. CDR3 length: 16 residues. Germline lookup yields CDR1 MGHDK and CDR2 SYGVNS. The CDR3: CASTERAGGSYNEQFF. CDR3 nucleotide sequence: TGTGCCAGCACCGAGCGAGCGGGAGGGTCCTACAATGAGCAGTTCTTC.

The rearrangement links TRBV5-4 to TRBJ2-5; 8 nucleotides line up with TRBD2. CDR1 and CDR2 (germline): SGHNT, YYREEE (reference sequence). Trimming at V came to 0 bases and at J to 7 bases, leaving 8 bases not matched to a gene. The CDR3 runs 15 residues. The CDR3 sequence is CASSLGTSPMGTQYF. CDR3 coding DNA: TGTGCCAGCAGCTTGGGGACTAGCCCAATGGGGACCCAGTACTTC.

This clone appeared a single time. The chain carries TRBV9 and TRBJ2-5, with TRBD2 identical over 10 bases. Losses at the gene ends were 0 bases for V and 1 base for J; bases not matched to a gene: 3. Germline V CDR1 and CDR2: SGDLS, YYNGEE. This CDR3 comprises 16 residues. Here the CDR3 DNA reads TGTGCCAGCAGCGTAGCAACTAGCGGGGCCCAAGAGACCCAGTACTTC. It yields the protein CASSVATSGAQETQYF.

A few counts support this clone. V and J are TRBV4-1 and TRBJ1-1; TRBD1 might be the D (6 bases). The CDR3 consists of 16 residues. V lost 6 bases to trimming and J lost 5 bases, with 22 bases between them. The V gene's germline CDR1 is MGHRA and CDR2 YSYEKL. The CDR3 reads CASRQPYRDTLTEAFF. As DNA, the CDR3 is TGCGCCAGCAGACAACCATACAGGGACACCTTGACTGAAGCTTTCTTT.

CDR3 in amino acids: CASSLSTNSYEQYF. Written as DNA, the CDR3 is TGCGCCAGCAGCTTGTCCACAAACTCCTACGAGCAGTACTTC. The chain carries TRBV5-1 and TRBJ2-7; D unresolved. The V end lost 1 base, the J end lost 0 bases, and 8 bases lay between the germline ends. The CDR3 covers 14 residues. CDR1 and CDR2 from the germline V gene are SGHRS and YFSETQ.

The chain joins TRBV30 to TRBJ2-5; 15 nucleotides agree with TRBD2. Germline V gene sequence: CDR1 GTSNPN, CDR2 SVGIG (reference sequence). CDR3 length equals 16 residues. The J segment lost 2 bases and the V segment lost 3 bases, leaving 4 bases of the junction unmatched. CDR3 in amino acids: CAWRKGLAGGQETQYF. CDR3 DNA: TGTGCCTGGAGGAAAGGACTAGCGGGGGGGCAAGAGACCCAGTACTTC.

The chain carries TRBV19 and TRBJ1-1; weak D call: TRBD1 (6 bases). Germline CDR1 reads LNHDA; CDR2 reads SQIVND (reference sequence). This CDR3 is 16 amino acids long. Trimming shortened V by 6 bases and J by 2 bases, and 19 bases separated the two germline ends. The CDR3 DNA follows: TGTGCCAGTAGAACTGGGGGGGCGCGACCAAACACTGAAGCTTTCTTT. This sequence encodes CASRTGGARPNTEAFF.

This chain uses TRBV28 with TRBJ1-2; 9 positions agree with TRBD1. Trimming cost V 5 bases and J 6 bases; bases outside gene matches: 10. The V gene's germline CDR1 is MDHEN and CDR2 SYDVKM. The CDR3 loop spans 15 amino acids. CDR3 DNA sequence: TGTGCCAGCAGTACGCCGGGACAGGGTCGACATGGCTACACCTTC. It yields the protein CASSTPGQGRHGYTF.

The chain employs TRBV18 and TRBJ1-5; no definite D call. Deletions cut 2 bases from V and 2 bases from J, with 10 bases between. The CDR3 contains 15 residues. CDR1 KGHSH and CDR2 LQKENI come from the germline V gene. CDR3 protein: CASSPMGEGNQPQHF. CDR3 bases: TGTGCCAGCTCACCAATGGGAGAGGGCAATCAGCCCCAGCATTTT.

The V call is TRBV28, the J call TRBJ1-5, with 8 bases that match TRBD1. Germline V lookup: CDR1 MDHEN, CDR2 SYDVKM. The CDR3 sequence is 15 residues long. V lost 8 bases and J lost 0; bases outside the gene matches: 6. The DNA for the CDR3 is TGTGCCAGCCTGACAGGGGTGTATAGCAATCAGCCCCAGCATTTT. It translates to CASLTGVYSNQPQHF.

The chain uses TRBV2 and TRBJ2-1, with D perhaps TRBD2 (7 bases). Per germline, CDR1 SNHLY and CDR2 FYNNEI. The CDR3 totals 13 residues. The V and J ends lost 6 bases and 9 bases respectively, with 15 bases between them. CDR3 residues: CASRGGGLIEQFF. In DNA form, the CDR3 reads TGTGCCAGCAGAGGGGGGGGTCTGATTGAGCAGTTCTTC.

The chain combines TRBV4-1 with TRBJ1-2; D possibly corresponds to TRBD1 (6 bases). V lost 3 bases, J lost 3 bases, and 14 bases lay in between. CDR3 length: 15 amino acids. Germline assignment: CDR1 MGHRA and CDR2 YSYEKL. CDR3: CASSQVGQQDYGYTF. CDR3 DNA sequence: TGCGCCAGCAGCCAGGTGGGACAACAGGACTATGGCTACACCTTC.